Many counts were recorded for the clone carrying this T cell receptor beta chain. The data belong to a study of identical twins. TCRdb re-called the 5' RACE reads with MiXCR, one entry per CDR3 protein. Altogether 500,000 to 600,000 distinct CDR3 sequences are present, less than 25% being singletons, with the ten largest covering around 0.91%. Per germline, CDR1 SGHAT and CDR2 FQNNGV. This CDR3 is 16 amino acids long. V lost 5 bases and J lost 8; bases outside the gene matches: 7. The sample was also linked to a second study, of T cells expressing NK-cell markers.

The chain links TRBV11-2 to TRBJ2-1; the match to TRBD2 covers 15 bases. This sequence originates from a woman in her late teens or twenties in good health. Source material: CD4+ T cells sorted from blood. CDR3 residues: CASSILGTSGRYEQFF. The CDR3 DNA reads TGTGCCAGCAGCATCCTAGGGACTAGCGGGAGGTATGAGCAGTTCTTC.